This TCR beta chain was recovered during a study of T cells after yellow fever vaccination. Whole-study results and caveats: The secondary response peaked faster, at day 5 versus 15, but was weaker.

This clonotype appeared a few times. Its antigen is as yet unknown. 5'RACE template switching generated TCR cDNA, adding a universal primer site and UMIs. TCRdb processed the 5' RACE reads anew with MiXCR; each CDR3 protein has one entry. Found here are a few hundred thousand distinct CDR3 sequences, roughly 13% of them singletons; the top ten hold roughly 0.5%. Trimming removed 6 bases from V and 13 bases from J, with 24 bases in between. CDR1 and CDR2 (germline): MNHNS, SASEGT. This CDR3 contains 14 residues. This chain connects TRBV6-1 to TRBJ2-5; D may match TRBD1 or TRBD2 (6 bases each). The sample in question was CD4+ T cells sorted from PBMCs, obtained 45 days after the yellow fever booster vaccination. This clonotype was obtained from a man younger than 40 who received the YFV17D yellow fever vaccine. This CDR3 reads CASSPQVGRMGAYF. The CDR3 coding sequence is TGTGCCAGCAGCCCCCAAGTAGGGAGGATGGGGGCGTACTTC.